This T cell receptor (beta chain) is drawn from a study of CD8 T cells in ankylosing spondylitis. General study results and limits: According to the report, clones linked to the disease were significantly enriched in matched synovial fluid samples taken from ankylosing spondylitis patients. Typical of ankylosing spondylitis blood, it appeared, was a TCR beta motif of roughly eight highly homologous variants. There were earlier reports of some motif variants in reactive arthritis synovial fluid and blood. Peripheral blood held disease-linked clones only at relatively low frequency, and these were CD8+.

CDR3 length equals 13 residues. Germline CDR1 reads SEHNR; CDR2 reads FQNEAQ (reference sequence). With 5 bases removed from V and 1 base from J, the gap between germline ends came to 8 bases. This clonotype was counted many times. The antigen remains unidentified. In making TCR beta libraries, quantitative 5'-RACE with molecular barcodes was used. TCRdb re-analysed the 5' RACE reads in MiXCR, keeping a single row per CDR3 protein. The table records fewer than 550,000 distinct CDR3 sequences, approximately 5.3% of them present only once. This receptor was obtained from a male donor with ankylosing spondylitis. The J gene is TRBJ1-1, the V gene TRBV7-9, with D hard to call. The sample consisted of blood, either unsorted or a sorted T cell fraction (not recorded which). The CDR3 DNA is TGTGCCAGCAGCCTCTCTCAGAACACTGAAGCTTTCTTT. Translation: CASSLSQNTEAFF.